These T cell receptor beta chains were read from a single sample in a study of shared clonotypes between healthy human individuals. The repertoire was sequenced with immunoSEQ multiplex PCR; TCRdb's copy has only in-frame clones and lacks some. The profile shows approximately 1.9 million clones, 90% to 95% of them singletons. Sequencing was done on a sample of naive CD8+ T cells from PBMCs. These receptors all come from a man aged 18 to 35 in good health. Some clones in this sample may be carry-over from other donors' samples. Both conserved end residues are part of each CDR3. The D gene is left open where the match is weak. Where a row states a size, it is once, few, many or the class of an expanded clone; other rows omit it.

J: TRBJ2-3; D: TRBD1; V: TRBV9; size: -; DNA: TGTGCCAGCAGCCCGGGACAGACAAGCACAGATACGCAGTATTTT; CDR3: CASSPGQTSTDTQYF
J: TRBJ1-2; D: -; V: TRBV4-3; size: -; DNA: TGCGCCAGCAGCCCACGACCCGAAGGAAGAGGGTTCGGCTACACCTTC; CDR3: CASSPRPEGRGFGYTF
J: TRBJ1-2; D: -; V: TRBV9; size: -; DNA: TGTGCCAGCAGCGCCGGCGGGGGCAAAGACTATGGCTACACCTTC; CDR3: CASSAGGGKDYGYTF
J: TRBJ2-3; D: -; V: TRBV28; size: -; DNA: TGTGCCAGCAGTTTACCGAGAAGCACAGATACGCAGTATTTT; CDR3: CASSLPRSTDTQYF
J: TRBJ1-2; D: TRBD1; V: TRBV9; size: -; DNA: TGTGCCAGCAGCGCGGGGACAGCCTATGGCTACACCTTC; CDR3: CASSAGTAYGYTF
J: TRBJ2-1; D: -; V: TRBV14; size: -; DNA: TGTGCCAGCAGCCAAGATCTGGGTGGCCGGGGGTCCGAGCAGTTCTTC; CDR3: CASSQDLGGRGSEQFF
J: TRBJ2-7; D: -; V: TRBV4-1; size: -; DNA: TGCGCCAGCAGCCAAACCCCAAGTGGGGACTACGAGCAGTACTTC; CDR3: CASSQTPSGDYEQYF
J: TRBJ2-3; D: -; V: TRBV12-5; size: -; DNA: TGTGCTAGTGCCCGCGGGGCGTACTCCACAGATACGCAGTATTTT; CDR3: CASARGAYSTDTQYF
J: TRBJ2-1; D: TRBD1; V: TRBV19; size: -; DNA: TGTGCCAGTAGTACCGCGACAGGGGAGAGTAGCGTGGGCTACAATGAGCAGTTCTTC; CDR3: CASSTATGESSVGYNEQFF
J: TRBJ1-1; D: -; V: TRBV6-1; size: -; DNA: TGTGCCAGCAGTGAAGGGGGGGCTGAAGCTTTCTTT; CDR3: CASSEGGAEAFF
J: TRBJ1-2; D: -; V: TRBV19; size: -; DNA: TGTGCCAGTAGCCCTGTCTCCTTCTATGGCTACACCTTC; CDR3: CASSPVSFYGYTF
J: TRBJ1-1; D: -; V: TRBV29-1; size: -; DNA: TGCAGCGTTGAAGATCCAGGGAACTTGGCTGAAGCTTTCTTT; CDR3: CSVEDPGNLAEAFF
J: TRBJ2-2; D: TRBD1; V: TRBV7-9; size: -; DNA: TGTGCCAGCAGCTCCGACAGGGTATCCACCGGGGAGCTGTTTTTT; CDR3: CASSSDRVSTGELFF
J: TRBJ2-7; D: -; V: TRBV13; size: -; DNA: TGTGCCAGCAGCTCTGGGAGGAACGAGCAGTACTTC; CDR3: CASSSGRNEQYF
J: TRBJ2-7; D: -; V: TRBV13; size: -; DNA: TGTGCCAGCAGTAGGGGCCACGAGCAGTACTTC; CDR3: CASSRGHEQYF
J: TRBJ2-1; D: TRBD2; V: TRBV14; size: -; DNA: TGTGCCAGCAGCCCCTACACCGGGAGGGGAGGGAATGAGCAGTTCTTC; CDR3: CASSPYTGRGGNEQFF
J: TRBJ2-7; D: TRBD2; V: TRBV19; size: once; DNA: TGTGCCAGTAGTATAGACGGGACTAGCGTATACGAGCAGTACTTC; CDR3: CASSIDGTSVYEQYF
J: TRBJ2-7; D: TRBD2; V: TRBV14; size: -; DNA: TGTGCCAGCAGCCAAGATAGTTCGGGAGGCCGTAGCGAGCAGTACTTC; CDR3: CASSQDSSGGRSEQYF
J: TRBJ2-7; D: -; V: TRBV27; size: once; DNA: TGTGCCAGCAGTTCCGGGGCGTCCTACGAGCAGTACTTC; CDR3: CASSSGASYEQYF
J: TRBJ1-1; D: -; V: TRBV2; size: -; DNA: TGTGCCAGCAGTGACCCCCGAAACACTGAAGCTTTCTTT; CDR3: CASSDPRNTEAFF
J: TRBJ1-1; D: -; V: TRBV6-5; size: -; DNA: TGTGCCAGCAATCTGGACTCTCCTATGAACACTGAAGCTTTCTTT; CDR3: CASNLDSPMNTEAFF
J: TRBJ2-7; D: -; V: TRBV27; size: -; DNA: TGTGCCAGCAGTTCCCTCCTACGGTCCTACGAGCAGTACTTC; CDR3: CASSSLLRSYEQYF
J: TRBJ2-1; D: TRBD2; V: TRBV7-9; size: -; DNA: TGTGCCAGCAGCCCGGCGGCGAGCGGGAGATGGGATGAGCAGTTCTTC; CDR3: CASSPAASGRWDEQFF
J: TRBJ1-1; D: -; V: TRBV6-5; size: -; DNA: TGTGCCAGCAGTTACTCTTTAGGGAACACTGAAGCTTTCTTT; CDR3: CASSYSLGNTEAFF
J: TRBJ2-7; D: TRBD1; V: TRBV5-4; size: -; DNA: TGTGCCAGCAGCTTGGAGGGGGCAGTCAAATCCTACGAGCAGTACTTC; CDR3: CASSLEGAVKSYEQYF